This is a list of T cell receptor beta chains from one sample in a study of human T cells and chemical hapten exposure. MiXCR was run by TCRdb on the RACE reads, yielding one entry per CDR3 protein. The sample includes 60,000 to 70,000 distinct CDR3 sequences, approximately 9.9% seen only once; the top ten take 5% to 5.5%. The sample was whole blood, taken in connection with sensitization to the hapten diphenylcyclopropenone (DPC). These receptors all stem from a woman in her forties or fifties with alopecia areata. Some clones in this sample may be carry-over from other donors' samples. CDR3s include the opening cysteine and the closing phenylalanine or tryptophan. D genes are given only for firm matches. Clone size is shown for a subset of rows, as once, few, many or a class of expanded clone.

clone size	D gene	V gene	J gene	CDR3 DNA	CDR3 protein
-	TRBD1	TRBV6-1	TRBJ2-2	TGTGCCAGCGTTAGAAATTACCGGACAGGGGCGAACACCGGGGAGCTGTTTTTT	CASVRNYRTGANTGELFF
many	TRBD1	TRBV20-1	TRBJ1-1	TGCAGTGCTAACAGGGGATTTAGGACGAACACTGAAGCTTTCTTT	CSANRGFRTNTEAFF
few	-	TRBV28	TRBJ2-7	TGTGCCAGCAGGGGCCGGGGGACGAACTCCTACGAGCAGTACTTC	CASRGRGTNSYEQYF
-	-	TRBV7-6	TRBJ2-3	TGTGCCAGCAGCTTTGTCGCCCAAGCTTCCACAGATACGCAGTATTTT	CASSFVAQASTDTQYF
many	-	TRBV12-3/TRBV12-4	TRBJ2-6	TGTGCCAGCACTAACGAGGGACCTCCCTCTGGGGCCAACGTCCTGACTTTC	CASTNEGPPSGANVLTF
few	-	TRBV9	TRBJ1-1	TGTGCCAGCAGCGTAGTACCAGGGGTCACTGAAGCTTTCTTT	CASSVVPGVTEAFF
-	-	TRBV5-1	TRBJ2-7	TGCGCCAGCAGCTTTGGAGTCAGGGTAGGCGACGAGCAGTACTTC	CASSFGVRVGDEQYF
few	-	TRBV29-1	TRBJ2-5	TGCAGCGTTGCCGTAATGGAGACCCAGTACTTC	CSVAVMETQYF
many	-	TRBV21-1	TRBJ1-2	TGTGCCAGCACCTCCGAGGGAAGGACAGGGGGAACTAACTATGGCTACACCTTC	CASTSEGRTGGTNYGYTF
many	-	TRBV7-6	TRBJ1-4	TGTGCCAGCAGCCCCACGGCCTCCAATGAAAAACTGTTTTTT	CASSPTASNEKLFF
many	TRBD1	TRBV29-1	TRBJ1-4	TGCAGCGTTGGACAGGGAAGGGAAAAACTGTTTTTT	CSVGQGREKLFF
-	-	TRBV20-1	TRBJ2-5	TGCAGTGCTAGAGATCATTTAGAGACCCAGTACTTC	CSARDHLETQYF
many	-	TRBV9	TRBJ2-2	TGTGCCAGCAGGGGCCCGACCGGGGAGCTGTTTTTT	CASRGPTGELFF